The sample holds one count of the clone carrying this T cell receptor beta chain. What it binds is not known. The entry originates in a study of graft-versus-host responses after intestinal transplantation. The study's findings and limits: Early post-transplant HvG declines were associated with peak circulating GvH clone levels.

Clones were sequenced by immunoSEQ multiplex PCR, and TCRdb holds only the in-frame ones, with some missing. In the table there are approximately 9,100 clones, nearly 95% of which are singletons. This CDR3 region has 14 residues. Germline CDR1 MNHNS, CDR2 SASEGT. The V and J ends lost 3 bases and 3 bases respectively, with 9 bases between them. The sequencing used bone marrow, collected roughly 500 days after intestinal transplantation. V is TRBV6-1 and J is TRBJ1-5; TRBD1 might be the D (6 bases). The sequence came from a human patient who received an intestinal transplant, so some T cells may come from the graft donor. The CDR3 bases are TGTGCCAGCAGTGAGTCAGGGGCCAATCAGCCCCAGCATTTT. Amino acids: CASSESGANQPQHF.